This T cell receptor (beta chain) emerged from a study of Ad26.COV2.S vaccination and SARS-CoV-2 variants. Turning to the study itself: In the COV1001 trial, the donor was in the Ad26.COV2.S arm.

Noted treatment: around 19 received Ad26.COV2.S at low or high dose, single or two shots; roughly 5 received placebo; per-sample allocation not given. Specimens were obtained on day 63 following the first vaccine or placebo injection. An adult of 18-55 years in Boston served as donor. The V end was cut by 2 bases, the J end by 5 bases, with 7 bases between. The CDR3 consists of 13 residues. The germline V gene has CDR1 SGHTA and CDR2 FQGNSA. Points from the study as a whole: Spike-specific TCR breadth was greater in vaccine than placebo recipients. Vaccine and placebo recipients had comparable breadth of non-spike TCRs.

Data came from immunoSEQ multiplex PCR; TCRdb stores just in-frame clones and leaves some out. The data hold over 400,000 clones, with approximately 92% observed a single time. A word on this clone: Its antigen is undetermined.

The origin of this receptor is a person between 18 and 65 years old who received the Ad26.COV2.S COVID-19 vaccine or a placebo. The starting material was peripheral blood, obtained in a trial of Ad26.COV2.S vaccine versus placebo. This chain joins TRBV7-2 and TRBJ1-5; D not certain. CDR3 bases: TGTGCCAGCAGCTTAATAGAGGATCAGCCCCAGCATTTT. Translation gives CASSLIEDQPQHF.